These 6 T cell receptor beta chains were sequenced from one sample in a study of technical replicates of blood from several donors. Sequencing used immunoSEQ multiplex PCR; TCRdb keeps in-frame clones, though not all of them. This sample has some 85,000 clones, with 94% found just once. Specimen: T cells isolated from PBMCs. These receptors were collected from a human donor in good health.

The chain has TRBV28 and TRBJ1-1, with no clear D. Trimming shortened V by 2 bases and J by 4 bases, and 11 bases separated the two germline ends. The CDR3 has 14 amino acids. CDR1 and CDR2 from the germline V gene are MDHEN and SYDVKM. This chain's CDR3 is CASSLLSSFTEAFF. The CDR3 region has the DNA TGTGCCAGCAGTTTACTCTCCAGTTTCACTGAAGCTTTCTTT.

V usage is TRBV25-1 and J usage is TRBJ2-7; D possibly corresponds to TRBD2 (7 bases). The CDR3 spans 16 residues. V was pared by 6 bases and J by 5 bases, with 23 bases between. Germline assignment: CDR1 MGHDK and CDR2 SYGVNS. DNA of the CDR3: TGTGCCAGCAGGGGGGCCGGGGGGCAATTTGATCACGAGCAGTACTTC. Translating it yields CASRGAGGQFDHEQYF.

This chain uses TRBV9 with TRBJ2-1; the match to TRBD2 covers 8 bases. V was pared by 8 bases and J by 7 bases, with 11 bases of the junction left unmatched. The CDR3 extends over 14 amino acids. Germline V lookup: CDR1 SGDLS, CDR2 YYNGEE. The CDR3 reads CASSTSAIENEQFF. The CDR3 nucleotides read TGTGCCAGTTCGACTAGCGCTATAGAAAATGAGCAGTTCTTC.

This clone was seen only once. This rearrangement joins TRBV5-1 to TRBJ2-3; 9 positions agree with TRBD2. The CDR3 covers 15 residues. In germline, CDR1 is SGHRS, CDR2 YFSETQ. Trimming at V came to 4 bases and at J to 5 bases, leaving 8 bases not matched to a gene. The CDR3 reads CASSLAGSYQDTQYF. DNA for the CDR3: TGCGCCAGCAGCCTAGCGGGATCGTATCAAGATACGCAGTATTTT.

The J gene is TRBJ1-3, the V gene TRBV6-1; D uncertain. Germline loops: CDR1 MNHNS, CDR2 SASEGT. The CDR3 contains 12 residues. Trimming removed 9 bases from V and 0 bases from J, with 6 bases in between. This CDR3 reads CASHSSGNTIYF. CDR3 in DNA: TGTGCCAGTCATTCCTCTGGAAACACCATATATTTT.

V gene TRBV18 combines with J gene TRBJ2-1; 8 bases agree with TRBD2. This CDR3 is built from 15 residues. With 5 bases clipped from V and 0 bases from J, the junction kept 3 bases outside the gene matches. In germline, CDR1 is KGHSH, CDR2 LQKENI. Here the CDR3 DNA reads TGTGCCAGCTCAGCGAGCGGGAGCTCCTACAATGAGCAGTTCTTC. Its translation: CASSASGSSYNEQFF.